This is a list of T cell receptor beta chains from one sample in a study of T cell repertoires in cytomegalovirus infection. MiXCR, run by TCRdb on the reads, gives a single entry per CDR3 protein. The table records fewer than 150,000 distinct CDR3 sequences, around 31% of them present only once. These receptors' targets are unknown. The sample consisted of CD8+ T cells from cultured PBMCs, taken from culture after CMV antigen stimulation. All receptors derive from a human donor in good health (CMV status not recorded). Some clones in this sample may be carry-over from other donors' samples. The CDR3 runs from the conserved cysteine through the conserved F or W. D genes are given only for firm matches. Clone size is shown for a subset of rows, as once, few, many or a class of expanded clone.

V gene	D gene	clone size	J gene	CDR3 DNA	CDR3 protein
TRBV12-3/TRBV12-4	-	few	TRBJ1-5	TGTGCCAGCAGTCCCGGGCAGGGAGGAAGCAATCAGCCCCAGCATTTT	CASSPGQGGSNQPQHF
TRBV7-9	-	few	TRBJ1-3	TGTGCCAGCAGCTTAGGACAGCAAGGAAACACCATATATTTT	CASSLGQQGNTIYF
TRBV7-8	TRBD1	medium-sized	TRBJ2-3	TGTGCCAGCAGCATATCGGGACAGGTTACAGATACGCAGTATTTT	CASSISGQVTDTQYF
TRBV7-2	-	many	TRBJ2-7	TGTGCCAGCAGCTTTCGCCTCGTTCCCCCTCTTCAAGAGCAGTACTTC	CASSFRLVPPLQEQYF
TRBV10-3	TRBD1	-	TRBJ1-2	TGTGCCATCAGTGAGCTGGGGACAGGGGTGGAAGGCTACACCTTC	CAISELGTGVEGYTF
TRBV6-5	-	few	TRBJ2-1	TGTGCCAGCAGTTCGTATATCCCCAATGAGCAGTTCTTC	CASSSYIPNEQFF
TRBV2	-	-	TRBJ2-3	TGTGCCAGCGGGTCCCCGTTATCTAGCACAGATACGCAGTATTTT	CASGSPLSSTDTQYF
TRBV19	-	-	TRBJ1-5	TGTGCCAGTAGTATAGGTAATAATCAGCCCCAGCATTTT	CASSIGNNQPQHF
TRBV7-6	-	few	TRBJ2-6	TGTGCCAGCAGCGCACGCGGAGACGGGACGGACATCTCTGGGGCCAACGTCCTGACTTTC	CASSARGDGTDISGANVLTF
TRBV12-3/TRBV12-4	-	many	TRBJ1-5	TGTGCCAGCAGTTCCCAGGCTTATAGCAATCAGCCCCAGCATTTT	CASSSQAYSNQPQHF
TRBV7-9	TRBD1	many	TRBJ1-4	TGTGCCAGCAGTTCAACCGGGACAGGGGTAGCAAAACTGTTTTTT	CASSSTGTGVAKLFF